This T cell receptor beta chain stems from a study of blood T cells in healthy people across ages. Overall study results and limits: Strongly correlated with naive T cell percentage was TCR beta diversity. Shifts in expanded clonotypes may have been confounded by donor CMV status, which was unknown.

At least ten counts were recorded for this clonotype. Its antigen is as yet unknown. Germline CDR1 and CDR2: SGHRS and YFSETQ. Germline trimming cut 2 bases from V and 4 bases from J; bases unmatched to any gene: 6. The CDR3 runs to 14 residues. Then a second PCR, running about 6 to 12 cycles, was carried out with a sample-barcoded 5' primer and a J-beta primer mix. TCRdb used MiXCR to reprocess the 5' RACE reads, holding one entry per CDR3 protein. This sample has fewer than 800,000 distinct CDR3 sequences, with 32% found just once. This TCR came from a woman aged 80 or over in good health. What was sequenced was blood. The chain carries TRBV5-1 and TRBJ2-7; 7 positions agree with TRBD1. CDR3 amino acids: CASSFRDSLYEQYF. CDR3 DNA sequence: TGCGCCAGCAGCTTCCGGGACAGCTTGTACGAGCAGTACTTC.